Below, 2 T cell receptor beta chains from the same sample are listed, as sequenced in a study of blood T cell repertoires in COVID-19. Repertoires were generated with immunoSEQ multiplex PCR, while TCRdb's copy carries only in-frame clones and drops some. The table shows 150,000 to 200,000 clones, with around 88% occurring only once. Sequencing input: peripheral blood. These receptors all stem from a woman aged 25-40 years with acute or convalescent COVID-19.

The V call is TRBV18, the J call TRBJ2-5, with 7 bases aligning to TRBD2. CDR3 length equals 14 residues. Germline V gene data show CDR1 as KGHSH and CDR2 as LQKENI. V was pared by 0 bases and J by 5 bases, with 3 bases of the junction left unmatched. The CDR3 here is CASSPPGLRETQYF. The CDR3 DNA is TGTGCCAGCTCACCACCGGGACTAAGGGAGACCCAGTACTTC. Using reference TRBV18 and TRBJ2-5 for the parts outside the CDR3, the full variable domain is NAGVMQNPRHLVRRRGQEARLRCSPMKGHSHVYWYRQLPEEGLKFMVYLQKENIIDESGMPKERFSAEFPKEGPSILRIQQVVRGDSAAYFCASSPPGLRETQYFGPGTRLLVL.

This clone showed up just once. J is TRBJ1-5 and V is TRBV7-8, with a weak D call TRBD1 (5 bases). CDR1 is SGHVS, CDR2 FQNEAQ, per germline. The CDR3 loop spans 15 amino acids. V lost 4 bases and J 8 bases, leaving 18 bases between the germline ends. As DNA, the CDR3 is TGTGCCAGCAGCTACAATGTTAGGGGAGGAAAGCCCCAGCATTTT. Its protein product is CASSYNVRGGKPQHF.